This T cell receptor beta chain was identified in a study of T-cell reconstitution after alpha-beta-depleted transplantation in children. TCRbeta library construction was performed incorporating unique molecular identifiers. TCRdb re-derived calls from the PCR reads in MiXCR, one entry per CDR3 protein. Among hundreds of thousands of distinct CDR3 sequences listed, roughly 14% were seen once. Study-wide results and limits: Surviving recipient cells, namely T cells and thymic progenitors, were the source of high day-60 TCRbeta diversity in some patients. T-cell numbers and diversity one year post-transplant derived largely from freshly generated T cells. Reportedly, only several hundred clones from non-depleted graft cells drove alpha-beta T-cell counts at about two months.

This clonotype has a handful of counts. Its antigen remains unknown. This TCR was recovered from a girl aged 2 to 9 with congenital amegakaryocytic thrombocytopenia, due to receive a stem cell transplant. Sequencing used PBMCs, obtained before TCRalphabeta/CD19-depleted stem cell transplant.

CDR3: CASGGVMAGVGEQFF. CDR3 nucleotide sequence: TGTGCCAGCGGGGGGGTCATGGCGGGAGTTGGCGAGCAGTTCTTC. This chain joins TRBV7-9 and TRBJ2-1; TRBD2 matches 7 bases. This CDR3 has 15 amino acids. CDR1 and CDR2 (germline): SEHNR, FQNEAQ (reference sequence). After removal of 8 bases from V and 10 bases from J, the junction contained 17 bases not matched to a gene.